This TCR beta chain was recorded in a study of shared clonotypes between healthy human individuals. Study-wide results and limits: It was expected that sequencing depth would affect clonotype sharing among donors.

Germline values: CDR1 SNHLY, CDR2 FYNNEI. This CDR3 is built from 15 residues. V lost 8 bases and J 5 bases, leaving 18 bases between the germline ends. Terminally differentiated effector memory CD45RA+ cells were excluded by CCR7 positive selection of CD45RO-negative cells. All participating donors were Caucasian adults from Nashville, Tennessee. Sorted-subset replicate PCR reactions were performed with about 190 ng DNA, corresponding to roughly 27,000 T cell genomes. Clones were sequenced by immunoSEQ multiplex PCR, and TCRdb holds only the in-frame ones, with some missing. The sample holds approximately 2,000,000 clones; roughly 95% are singletons and the top ten take 1.5% to 2%. To note about this clone: What it recognizes is unknown.

The chain links TRBV2 to TRBJ2-2; D is possibly TRBD1 (6 bases). The receptor comes from a man between 18 and 35 years old in good health. Some clones in this sample may be carry-over from other donors' samples. Specimen: naive CD8+ T cells from PBMCs. CDR3 loop: CASVSVGGQTGELFF. In nucleotides, the CDR3 is TGTGCCAGCGTCTCCGTTGGGGGCCAGACCGGGGAGCTGTTTTTT. Variable domain in full (rest from reference TRBV2 and TRBJ2-2): EPEVTQTPSHQVTQMGQEVILRCVPISNHLYFYWYRQILGQKVEFLVSFYNNEISEKSEIFDDQFSVERPDGSNFTLKIRSTKLEDSAMYFCASVSVGGQTGELFFGEGSRLTVL.